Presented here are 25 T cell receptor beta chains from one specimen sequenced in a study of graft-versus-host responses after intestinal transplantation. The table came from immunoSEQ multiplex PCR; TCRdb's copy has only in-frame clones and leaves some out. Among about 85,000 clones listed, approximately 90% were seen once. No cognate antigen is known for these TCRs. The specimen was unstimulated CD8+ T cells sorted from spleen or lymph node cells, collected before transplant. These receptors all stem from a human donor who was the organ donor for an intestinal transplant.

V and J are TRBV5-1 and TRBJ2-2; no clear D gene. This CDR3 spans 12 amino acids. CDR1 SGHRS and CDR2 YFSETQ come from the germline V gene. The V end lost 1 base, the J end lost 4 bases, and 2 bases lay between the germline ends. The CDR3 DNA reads TGCGCCAGCAGCTTGAGCACCGGGGAGCTGTTTTTT. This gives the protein CASSLSTGELFF.

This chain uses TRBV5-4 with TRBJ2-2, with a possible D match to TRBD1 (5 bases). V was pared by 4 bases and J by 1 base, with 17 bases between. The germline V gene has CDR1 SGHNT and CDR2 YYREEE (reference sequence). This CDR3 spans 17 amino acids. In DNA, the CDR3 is TGTGCCAGCAGCCCCCCGGATCAGGGTCAGAACACCGGGGAGCTGTTTTTT. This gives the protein CASSPPDQGQNTGELFF.

The CDR3 here is CASSYRAGGPYNEQFF. The CDR3 nucleotides are TGTGCCAGCAGTTACCGAGCGGGAGGGCCGTACAATGAGCAGTTCTTC. V gene TRBV6-5 combines with J gene TRBJ2-1; TRBD2 aligns across 10 bases. The V gene's germline CDR1 is MNHEY and CDR2 SVGAGI. CDR3 length: 16 amino acids. Losses at the gene ends were 2 bases for V and 4 bases for J; bases not matched to a gene: 5.

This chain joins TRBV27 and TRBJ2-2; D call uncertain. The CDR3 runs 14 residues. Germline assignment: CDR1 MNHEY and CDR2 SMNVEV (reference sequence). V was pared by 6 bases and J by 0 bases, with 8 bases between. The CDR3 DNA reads TGTGCCAGCAGGAGGACCGCGAACACCGGGGAGCTGTTTTTT. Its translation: CASRRTANTGELFF.

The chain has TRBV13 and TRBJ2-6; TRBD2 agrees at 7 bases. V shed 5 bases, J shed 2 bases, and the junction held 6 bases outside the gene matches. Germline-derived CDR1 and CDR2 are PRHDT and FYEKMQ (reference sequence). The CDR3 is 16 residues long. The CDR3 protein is CASSPAGATGANVLTF. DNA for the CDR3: TGTGCCAGCAGCCCGGCGGGAGCGACTGGGGCCAACGTCCTGACTTTC.

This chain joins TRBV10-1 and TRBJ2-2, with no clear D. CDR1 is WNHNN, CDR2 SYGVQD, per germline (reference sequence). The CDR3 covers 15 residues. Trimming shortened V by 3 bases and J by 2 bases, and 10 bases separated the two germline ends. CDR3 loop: CASSEGQVNTGELFF. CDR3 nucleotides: TGCGCCAGCAGTGAAGGCCAGGTAAACACCGGGGAGCTGTTTTTT.

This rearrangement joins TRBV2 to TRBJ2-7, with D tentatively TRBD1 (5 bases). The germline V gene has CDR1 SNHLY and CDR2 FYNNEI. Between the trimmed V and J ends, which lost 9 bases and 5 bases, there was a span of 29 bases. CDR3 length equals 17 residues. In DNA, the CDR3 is TGTGCCAGTTCCAGACAGTATGAAACCCCAGGGTTCCACGAGCAGTACTTC. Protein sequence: CASSRQYETPGFHEQYF.

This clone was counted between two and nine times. In DNA form, the CDR3 reads TGTGCCAGTAGTCCGAGGACAGGGGTGGTATATCAGCCCCAGCATTTT. Encoded protein: CASSPRTGVVYQPQHF. The chain joins TRBV19 to TRBJ1-5; 9 bases match TRBD1. Germline loops: CDR1 LNHDA, CDR2 SQIVND (reference sequence). Trimming cost V 5 bases and J 5 bases; bases outside gene matches: 10. This CDR3 has 16 residues.

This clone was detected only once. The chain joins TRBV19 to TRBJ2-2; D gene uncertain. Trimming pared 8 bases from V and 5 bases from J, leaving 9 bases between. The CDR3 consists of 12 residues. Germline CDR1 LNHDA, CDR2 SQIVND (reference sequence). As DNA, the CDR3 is TGTGCCAGTCTAACCTGGACCGGGGAGCTGTTTTTT. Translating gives CASLTWTGELFF.

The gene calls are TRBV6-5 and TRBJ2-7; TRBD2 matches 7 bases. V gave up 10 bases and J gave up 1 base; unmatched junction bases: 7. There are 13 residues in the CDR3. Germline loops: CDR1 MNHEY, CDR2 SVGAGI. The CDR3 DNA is TGTGCCACTCGGGGGGTTTCATCCTACGAGCAGTACTTC. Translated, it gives CATRGVSSYEQYF.

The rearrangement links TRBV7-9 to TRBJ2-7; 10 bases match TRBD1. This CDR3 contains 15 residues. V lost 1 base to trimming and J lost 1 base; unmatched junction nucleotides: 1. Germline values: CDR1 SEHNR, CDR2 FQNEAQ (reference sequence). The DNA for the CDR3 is TGTGCCAGCAGCTTAGGGACAGGGGGATCCTACGAGCAGTACTTC. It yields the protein CASSLGTGGSYEQYF.

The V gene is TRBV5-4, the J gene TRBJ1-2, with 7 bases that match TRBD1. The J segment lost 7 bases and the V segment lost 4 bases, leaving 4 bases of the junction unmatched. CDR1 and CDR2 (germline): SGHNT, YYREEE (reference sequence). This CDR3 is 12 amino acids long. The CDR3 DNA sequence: TGTGCCAGCAGCCCGGGACAGACTGGCTACACCTTC. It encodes CASSPGQTGYTF.

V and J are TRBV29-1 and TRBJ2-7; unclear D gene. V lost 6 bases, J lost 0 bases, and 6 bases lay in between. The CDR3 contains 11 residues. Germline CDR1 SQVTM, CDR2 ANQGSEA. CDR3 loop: CSVLDSYEQYF. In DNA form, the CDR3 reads TGCAGCGTCCTTGACTCCTACGAGCAGTACTTC.

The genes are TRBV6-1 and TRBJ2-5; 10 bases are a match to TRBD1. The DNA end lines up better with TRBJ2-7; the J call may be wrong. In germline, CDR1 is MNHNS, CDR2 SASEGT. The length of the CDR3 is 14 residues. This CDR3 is CASSRQGASYEQYF. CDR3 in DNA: TGTGCCAGCTCTCGACAGGGGGCCTCCTACGAGCAGTACTTC.

CDR3 nucleotide sequence: TGTGCCAGCGGACACACCTCTCCCCTCCACTTT. Amino acid sequence: CASGHTSPLHF. The rearrangement links TRBV25-1 to TRBJ1-6, with D possibly TRBD1 on 5 matching bases. With 8 bases removed from V and 13 bases from J, the gap between germline ends came to 12 bases. Germline CDR1 and CDR2: MGHDK and SYGVNS. The CDR3 is made up of 11 amino acids.

In nucleotides, the CDR3 is TGTGCCAGCAGGTCAACGGGGGAGAGTACGTACGAGCAGTACTTC. Amino acid sequence: CASRSTGESTYEQYF. The gene calls are TRBV6-5 and TRBJ2-7; D may be TRBD2 (6 bases). Germline V gives CDR1 MNHEY, CDR2 SVGAGI. This CDR3 contains 15 residues. The V end lost 6 bases, the J end lost 4 bases, and 19 bases lay between the germline ends.

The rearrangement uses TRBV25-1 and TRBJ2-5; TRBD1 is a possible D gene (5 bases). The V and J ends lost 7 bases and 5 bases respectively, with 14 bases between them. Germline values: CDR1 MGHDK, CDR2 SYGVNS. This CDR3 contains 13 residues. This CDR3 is CASKDILRETQYF. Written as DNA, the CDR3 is TGTGCCAGCAAGGACATTCTACGGGAGACCCAGTACTTC.

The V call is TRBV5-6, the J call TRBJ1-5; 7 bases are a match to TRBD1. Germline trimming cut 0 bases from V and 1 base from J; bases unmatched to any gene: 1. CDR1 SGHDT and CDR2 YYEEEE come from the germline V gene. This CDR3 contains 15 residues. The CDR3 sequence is CASSLGDRSNQPQHF. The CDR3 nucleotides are TGTGCCAGCAGCTTGGGGGACAGAAGCAATCAGCCCCAGCATTTT.

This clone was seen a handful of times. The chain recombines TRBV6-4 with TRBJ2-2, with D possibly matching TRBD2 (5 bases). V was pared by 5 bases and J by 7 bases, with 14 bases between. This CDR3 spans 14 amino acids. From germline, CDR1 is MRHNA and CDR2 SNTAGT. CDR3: CASSHLGGGGELFF. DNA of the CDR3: TGTGCCAGCAGTCACCTAGGAGGTGGCGGGGAGCTGTTTTTT.

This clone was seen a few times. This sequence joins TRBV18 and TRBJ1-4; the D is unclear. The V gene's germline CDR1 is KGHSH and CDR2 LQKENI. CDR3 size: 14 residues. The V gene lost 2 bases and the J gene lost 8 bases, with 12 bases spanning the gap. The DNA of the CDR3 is TGTGCCAGCTCACCAGCTTGGGTAACCGAAAAACTGTTTTTT. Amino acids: CASSPAWVTEKLFF. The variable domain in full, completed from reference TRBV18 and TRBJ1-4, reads NAGVMQNPRHLVRRRGQEARLRCSPMKGHSHVYWYRQLPEEGLKFMVYLQKENIIDESGMPKERFSAEFPKEGPSILRIQQVVRGDSAAYFCASSPAWVTEKLFFGSGTQLSVL.

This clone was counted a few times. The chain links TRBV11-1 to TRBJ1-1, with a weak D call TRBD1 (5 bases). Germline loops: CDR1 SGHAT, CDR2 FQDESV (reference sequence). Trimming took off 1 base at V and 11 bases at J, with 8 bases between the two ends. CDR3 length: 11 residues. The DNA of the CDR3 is TGTGCCAGCAGCTTAGGAGGGGAGGCTTTCTTT. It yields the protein CASSLGGEAFF. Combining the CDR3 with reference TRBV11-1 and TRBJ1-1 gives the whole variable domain EAEVAQSPRYKITEKSQAVAFWCDPISGHATLYWYRQILGQGPELLVQFQDESVVDDSQLPKDRFSAERLKGVDSTLKIQPAELGDSAMYLCASSLGGEAFFGQGTRLTVV.

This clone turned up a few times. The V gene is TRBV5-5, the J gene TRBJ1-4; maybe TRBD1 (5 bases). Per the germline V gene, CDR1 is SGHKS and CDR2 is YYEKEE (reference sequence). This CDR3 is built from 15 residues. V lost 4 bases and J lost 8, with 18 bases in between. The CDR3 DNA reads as TGTGCCAGCAGCGCTAGGGACCCCGTGAGCGAAAAACTGTTTTTT. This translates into CASSARDPVSEKLFF.

CDR3 in amino acids: CARKLFPGGRNEQFF. The CDR3 coding sequence is TGTGCCAGAAAGCTTTTCCCGGGGGGTCGGAATGAGCAGTTCTTC. The J gene is TRBJ2-1, the V gene TRBV5-6; 7 bases fit TRBD2. The germline gives CDR1 SGHDT, CDR2 YYEEEE. The CDR3 has 15 amino acids. The V and J ends lost 8 bases and 7 bases, in that order; junction bases with no gene match: 15.

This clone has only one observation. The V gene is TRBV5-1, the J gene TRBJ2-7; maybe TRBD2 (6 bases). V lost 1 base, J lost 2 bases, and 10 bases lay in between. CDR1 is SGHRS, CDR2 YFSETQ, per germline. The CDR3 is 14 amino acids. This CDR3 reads CASSLSWGAYEQYF. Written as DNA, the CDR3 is TGCGCCAGCAGCTTGTCCTGGGGGGCCTACGAGCAGTACTTC.

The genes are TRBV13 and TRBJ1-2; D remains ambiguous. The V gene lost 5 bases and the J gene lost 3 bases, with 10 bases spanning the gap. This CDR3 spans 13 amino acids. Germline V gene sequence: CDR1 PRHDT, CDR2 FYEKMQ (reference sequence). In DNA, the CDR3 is TGTGCCAGCAGCACGCAAGCGTACTATGGCTACACCTTC. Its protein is CASSTQAYYGYTF.